This record looks at one T cell receptor (beta chain) sequence and its context. The data were obtained in a study of CD8 T cells in Susac syndrome. CDR3 length equals 14 residues. The germline gives CDR1 SQVTM, CDR2 ANQGSEA. V lost 1 base, J lost 9 bases, and 16 bases lay in between. Reverse transcription of 0.5 to 1 ug RNA was performed with random hexamers. An immunoSEQ multiplex PCR generated amplified TCR beta CDR3 products spanning 54 Vbeta and 13 Jbeta. TCRdb independently ran MiXCR on the immunoSEQ multiplex PCR reads; one entry per CDR3 protein. The top ten clones hold approximately 0.3% of a sample with about 140,000 distinct CDR3 sequences, nearly 95% of them seen once. TCR beta sequences were obtained from blood CD8+ and CD4+ T cells. TEMRA cells were enriched by FACS, and CD4+ and CD8+ T cells were negatively isolated.

Sequencing was performed on CD8+ T cells from PBMCs. The genes are TRBV29-1 and TRBJ2-1; tentative D call: TRBD2 (5 bases). The TCR comes from a human donor in good health. CDR3 bases: TGCAGCGTTGAAGTGGGAGCAAGTGTAAGTGAGCAGTTCTTC. Residues: CSVEVGASVSEQFF.